A selection of T cell receptor beta chains follows, all from one sample in a study of neurological immune-mediated disorders. TCRdb recomputed calls from the 5' RACE reads with MiXCR, one row per CDR3 protein. The sample records 40,000 or so distinct CDR3 sequences, 2% to 2.5% being singletons. The sample was PBMCs. The receptors derive from a man aged 45 to 65 with multiple sclerosis. CDR3s include the opening cysteine and the closing phenylalanine or tryptophan. Fields, in order: V gene, clone size, D gene, J gene, CDR3 DNA, CDR3 protein. A D gene is named only where the DNA matches it firmly. Clone size is given for some rows only: seen once, a few or many times, or a class if the clone is expanded.

TRBV20-1	many	NA	TRBJ2-1	TGCAGTGCTAGAGATATGAGTCGAGTTCAGTACAATGAGCAGTTCTTC	CSARDMSRVQYNEQFF
TRBV20-1	few	TRBD1	TRBJ2-7	TGCAGTGCTAGGAAACCCCCAGACAGGGAGTTTGTTGTGAGCTACGAGCAGTACTTC	CSARKPPDREFVVSYEQYF
TRBV10-3	NA	NA	TRBJ1-1	TGTGCCATCAGTGAAAGGGGCACTGAAGCTTTCTTT	CAISERGTEAFF
TRBV4-3	many	NA	TRBJ1-6	TGCGCCAGCAGCCAAGGGGTGTATAATTCACCCCTCCACTTT	CASSQGVYNSPLHF
TRBV6-2/TRBV6-3	NA	NA	TRBJ1-5	TGTGCCAGCAGTTACTCGAGGGGTAGCAATCAGCCCCAGAATTTT	CASSYSRGSNQPQNF
TRBV7-2	many	NA	TRBJ2-3	TGTGCCAGCAGCTTAACGGGCACAGATACGCAGTATTTT	CASSLTGTDTQYF
TRBV5-1	many	NA	TRBJ1-1	TGCGCCAGCAGCCCGGGTCGGAGCACTGAAGCTTTCTTT	CASSPGRSTEAFF
TRBV20-1	many	TRBD1	TRBJ2-5	TGCAGTGCAATACAGGGGATGGGGCAAGAGACCCAGTACTTC	CSAIQGMGQETQYF
TRBV20-1	many	TRBD2	TRBJ2-3	TGCAGTGCTAGAGATCGGGTCCGGGGGGGATTCACAGATACGCAGTATTTT	CSARDRVRGGFTDTQYF
TRBV5-5	NA	NA	TRBJ1-5	TGTGCCAGCAGCTCCCTGACAGGCTTAAATCAGCCCCAGCATTTT	CASSSLTGLNQPQHF
TRBV3-1	NA	NA	TRBJ1-5	TGTGCCAGCAGCCCGGCGGGTAGCAATCAGCCCCAGAATTTT	CASSPAGSNQPQNF
TRBV10-3	many	NA	TRBJ2-3	TGTGCCATCAGTGAACGCGACTCTAGCACAGATACGCAGTATTTT	CAISERDSSTDTQYF
TRBV20-1	many	NA	TRBJ2-1	TGCAGTGCTAGGTATTTCTACAATGAGCAGTTCTTC	CSARYFYNEQFF
TRBV3-1	many	NA	TRBJ2-5	TGTGCCAGCAGCCAAGATGGATGGCAGGGTGAGACCCAGTACTTC	CASSQDGWQGETQYF
TRBV6-5	NA	NA	TRBJ2-1	TGTGCCAGCAGTTCCCCGAGGAGGGCGGCCTACAATGAGCAGTTCTTC	CASSSPRRAAYNEQFF
TRBV7-2	many	NA	TRBJ2-1	TGTGCCAGCAGCGGGGGGGGCAACCTTGAGCAGTTCTTC	CASSGGGNLEQFF
TRBV5-1	many	NA	TRBJ1-1	TGCGCCAGCAGCCCGGGACAACCCTACACTGAAGCTTTCTTT	CASSPGQPYTEAFF